Below are 8 T cell receptor beta chains sequenced from a single sample in a study of cytomegalovirus exposure and HLA in healthy donors. Primers included in the PCR were 60 Vbeta and 13 Jbeta primers. The table came from immunoSEQ multiplex PCR; TCRdb's copy has only in-frame clones and leaves some out. The sample lists some 150,000 clones; more than 75% were seen once. The specimen was PBMCs. All receptors derive from a man between 18 and 35 years old in good health and CMV-seropositive.

Note on this clone: The same CDR3 can be traced to other DNA sequences in this sample. The chain combines TRBV7-2 with TRBJ1-2, with 7 bases identical to TRBD1. The CDR3 loop spans 14 amino acids. V trimming: 5 bases; J trimming: 4 bases; junction bases outside the gene matches: 7. CDR1 SGHTA and CDR2 FQGNSA come from the germline V gene. The CDR3 DNA sequence: TGTGCCAGCAGCGCCGATAGGGGGCCCTATGGCTACACCTTC. Translating it yields CASSADRGPYGYTF.

The table lists this clone with a few counts. The chain has TRBV6-6 and TRBJ2-2; 8 bases match TRBD2. CDR1 MNHNY and CDR2 SVGAGI come from the germline V gene (reference sequence). V gave up 4 bases and J gave up 6 bases; unmatched junction bases: 10. The CDR3 length is 16 residues. CDR3 nucleotides: TGTGCCAGCAGTTCCGAATCGGGAGGGCCGCCCGGGGAGCTGTTTTTT. It yields the protein CASSSESGGPPGELFF.

CDR3 residues: CASSIRTGYNYGYTF. CDR3 nucleotide sequence: TGTGCCAGTAGTATACGGACAGGGTATAACTATGGCTACACCTTC. The rearrangement links TRBV19 to TRBJ1-2; TRBD1 matches at 8 bases. This CDR3 comprises 15 residues. Germline CDR1 reads LNHDA; CDR2 reads SQIVND (reference sequence). The V and J ends lost 2 bases and 1 base, in that order; junction bases with no gene match: 3.

The genes are TRBV18 and TRBJ2-7; 8 nucleotides align to TRBD1. The germline CDR1 and CDR2 sequences are KGHSH and LQKENI. With V trimmed by 4 bases and J by 5 bases, 4 bases remained unmatched. The CDR3 loop spans 13 amino acids. This CDR3 is CASSRDRGNEQYF. The CDR3 region has the DNA TGTGCCAGCTCACGCGACAGGGGAAACGAGCAGTACTTC.

The gene calls are TRBV2 and TRBJ2-7; 10 positions agree with TRBD2. V dropped 7 bases and J dropped 2; count of bases not matched to a gene: 11. CDR1 and CDR2 from the germline V gene are SNHLY and FYNNEI. This CDR3 comprises 16 residues. The CDR3 reads CASTTWASGSPYEQYF. CDR3 DNA sequence: TGTGCCAGCACCACGTGGGCTAGCGGGAGCCCCTACGAGCAGTACTTC.

V usage is TRBV6-1 and J usage is TRBJ2-7; a weak D match, TRBD1 (6 bases). V lost 1 base and J lost 2, with 15 bases in between. CDR1 and CDR2 (germline): MNHNS, SASEGT. This CDR3 is 16 amino acids long. The CDR3 is CASSEEWAGDTYEQYF. For the CDR3, the DNA is TGTGCCAGCAGTGAAGAGTGGGCAGGGGATACCTACGAGCAGTACTTC.

The V and J genes are TRBV6-1 and TRBJ1-5; the D is unclear. The CDR3 is 14 amino acids. Germline CDR1 MNHNS, CDR2 SASEGT. V was pared by 1 base and J by 12 bases, with 16 bases between. CDR3 in amino acids: CASSEGLQPRVQHF. CDR3 nucleotide sequence: TGTGCCAGCAGTGAAGGGCTACAGCCGAGGGTCCAGCATTTT.

The gene calls are TRBV13 and TRBJ1-2; TRBD1 is a possible D gene (5 bases). CDR1 is PRHDT, CDR2 FYEKMQ, per germline (reference sequence). The CDR3 has 15 residues. V gave up 1 base and J gave up 5 bases, with 14 bases separating them. The CDR3 loop is CASSLDAGSRYGYTF. In nucleotides, the CDR3 is TGTGCCAGCAGCTTAGATGCAGGGTCTAGGTATGGCTACACCTTC.